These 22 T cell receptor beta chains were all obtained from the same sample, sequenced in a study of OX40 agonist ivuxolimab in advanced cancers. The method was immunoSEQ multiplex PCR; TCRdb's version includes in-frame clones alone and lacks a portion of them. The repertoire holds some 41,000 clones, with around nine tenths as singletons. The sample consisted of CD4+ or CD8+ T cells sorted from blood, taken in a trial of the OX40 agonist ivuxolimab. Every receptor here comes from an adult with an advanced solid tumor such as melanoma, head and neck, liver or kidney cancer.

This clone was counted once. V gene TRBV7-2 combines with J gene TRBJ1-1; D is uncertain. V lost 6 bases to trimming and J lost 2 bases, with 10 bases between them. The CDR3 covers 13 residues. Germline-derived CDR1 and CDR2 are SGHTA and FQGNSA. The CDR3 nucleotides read TGTGCCAGCAGTGAGCAGAGAAACACTGAAGCTTTCTTT. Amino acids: CASSEQRNTEAFF.

The CDR3 sequence is CSARSQETQYF. CDR3 in DNA: TGCAGTGCTAGATCGCAAGAGACCCAGTACTTC. V gene TRBV20-1 combines with J gene TRBJ2-5; D call uncertain. Germline V CDR1 and CDR2: DFQATT, SNEGSKA (reference sequence). CDR3 length equals 11 residues. Trimming shortened V by 2 bases and J by 2 bases, and 3 bases separated the two germline ends.

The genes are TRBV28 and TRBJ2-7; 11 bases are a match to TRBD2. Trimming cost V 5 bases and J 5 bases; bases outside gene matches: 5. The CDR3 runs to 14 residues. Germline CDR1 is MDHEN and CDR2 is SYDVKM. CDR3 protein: CASSIVAGGNEQYF. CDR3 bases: TGTGCCAGCAGTATTGTAGCGGGAGGGAACGAGCAGTACTTC.

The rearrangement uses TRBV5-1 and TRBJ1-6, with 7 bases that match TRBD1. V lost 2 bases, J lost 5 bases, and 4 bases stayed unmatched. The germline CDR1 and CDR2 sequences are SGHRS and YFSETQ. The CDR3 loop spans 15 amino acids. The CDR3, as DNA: TGCGCCAGCAGCTTTACAGGGGCGGATAATTCACCCCTCCACTTT. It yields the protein CASSFTGADNSPLHF.

The DNA of the CDR3 is TGTGCCAGCAGCCCCGAGGGGGGGCGAGATACGCAGTATTTT. As protein: CASSPEGGRDTQYF. The chain couples TRBV6-6 to TRBJ2-3; maybe TRBD2 (7 bases). The V gene lost 6 bases and the J gene lost 5 bases, with 15 bases spanning the gap. Germline V lookup: CDR1 MNHNY, CDR2 SVGAGI (reference sequence). CDR3 length: 14 residues.

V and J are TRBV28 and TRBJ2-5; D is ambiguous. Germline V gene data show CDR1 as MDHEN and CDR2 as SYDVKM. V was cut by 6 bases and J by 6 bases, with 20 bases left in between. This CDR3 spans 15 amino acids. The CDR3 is CASSPSSLLLKTQYF. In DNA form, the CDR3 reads TGTGCCAGCAGCCCCTCAAGTCTTCTGTTAAAGACCCAGTACTTC.

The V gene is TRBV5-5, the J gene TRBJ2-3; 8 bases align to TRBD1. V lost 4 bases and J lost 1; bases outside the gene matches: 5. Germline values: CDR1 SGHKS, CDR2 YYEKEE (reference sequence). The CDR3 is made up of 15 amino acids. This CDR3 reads CASSPRQGRTDTQYF. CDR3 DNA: TGTGCCAGCAGCCCCCGACAGGGGCGCACAGATACGCAGTATTTT.

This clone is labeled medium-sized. The CDR3 is CASSPFTSDEKLFF. As DNA, the CDR3 is TGTGCCAGCAGCCCATTCACGTCGGACGAAAAACTGTTTTTT. V usage is TRBV7-9 and J usage is TRBJ1-4; D is unclear. CDR1 is SEHNR and CDR2 is FQNEAQ in the germline V gene (reference sequence). With 5 bases removed from V and 8 bases from J, the gap between germline ends came to 15 bases. The CDR3 has 14 residues. Complete variable domain (other parts from reference TRBV7-9 and TRBJ1-4): DTGVSQNPRHKITKRGQNVTFRCDPISEHNRLYWYRQTLGQGPEFLTYFQNEAQLEKSRLLSDRFSAERPKGSFSTLEIQRTEQGDSAMYLCASSPFTSDEKLFFGSGTQLSVL.

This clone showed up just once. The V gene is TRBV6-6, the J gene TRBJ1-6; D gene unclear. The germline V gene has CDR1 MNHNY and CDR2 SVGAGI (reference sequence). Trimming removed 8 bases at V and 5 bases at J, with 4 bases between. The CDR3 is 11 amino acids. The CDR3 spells CASGDNSPLHF. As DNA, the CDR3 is TGTGCCAGCGGGGATAATTCACCCCTCCACTTT.

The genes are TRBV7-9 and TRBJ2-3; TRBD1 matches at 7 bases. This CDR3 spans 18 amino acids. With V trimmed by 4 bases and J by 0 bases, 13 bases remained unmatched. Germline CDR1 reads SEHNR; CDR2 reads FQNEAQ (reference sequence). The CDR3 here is CASSSRDRDLDSTDTQYF. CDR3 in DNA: TGTGCCAGCAGCTCCCGGGACAGAGATCTCGATAGCACAGATACGCAGTATTTT.

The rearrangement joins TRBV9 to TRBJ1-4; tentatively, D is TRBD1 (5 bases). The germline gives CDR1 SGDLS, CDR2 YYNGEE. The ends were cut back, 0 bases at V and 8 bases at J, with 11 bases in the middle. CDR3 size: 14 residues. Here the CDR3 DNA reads TGTGCCAGCAGCGTAGGGCAATCAGGGGAAAAACTGTTTTTT. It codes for CASSVGQSGEKLFF. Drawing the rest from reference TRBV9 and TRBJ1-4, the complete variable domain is DSGVTQTPKHLITATGQRVTLRCSPRSGDLSVYWYQQSLDQGLQFLIQYYNGEERAKGNILERFSAQQFPDLHSELNLSSLELGDSALYFCASSVGQSGEKLFFGSGTQLSVL.

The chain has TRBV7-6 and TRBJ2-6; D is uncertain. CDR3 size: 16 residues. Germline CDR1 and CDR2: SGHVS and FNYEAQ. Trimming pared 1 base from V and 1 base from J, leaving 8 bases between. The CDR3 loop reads CASSLGGDSGANVLTF. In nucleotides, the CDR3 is TGTGCCAGCAGCTTAGGGGGTGATTCTGGGGCCAACGTCCTGACTTTC.

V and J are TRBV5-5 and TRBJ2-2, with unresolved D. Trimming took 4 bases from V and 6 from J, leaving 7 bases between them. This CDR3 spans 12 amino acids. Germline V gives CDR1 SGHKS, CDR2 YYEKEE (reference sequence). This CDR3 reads CASSRWSGELFF. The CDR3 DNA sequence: TGTGCCAGCAGCCGTTGGTCCGGGGAGCTGTTTTTT.

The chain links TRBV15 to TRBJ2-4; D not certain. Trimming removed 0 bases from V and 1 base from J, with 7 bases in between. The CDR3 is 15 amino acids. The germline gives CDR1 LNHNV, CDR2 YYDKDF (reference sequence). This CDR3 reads CATSRDPTAKNIQYF. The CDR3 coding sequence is TGTGCCACCAGCAGAGATCCTACGGCCAAAAACATTCAGTACTTC.

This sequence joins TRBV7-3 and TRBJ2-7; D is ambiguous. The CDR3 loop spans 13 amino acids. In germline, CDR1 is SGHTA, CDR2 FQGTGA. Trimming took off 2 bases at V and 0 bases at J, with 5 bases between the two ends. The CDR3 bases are TGTGCCAGCAGCTTAGGAGCCTCCTACGAGCAGTACTTC. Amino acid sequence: CASSLGASYEQYF.

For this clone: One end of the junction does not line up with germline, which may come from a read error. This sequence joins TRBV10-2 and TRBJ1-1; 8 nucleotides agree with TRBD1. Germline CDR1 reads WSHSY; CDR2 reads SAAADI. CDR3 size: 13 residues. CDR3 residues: CASTPRAGGVGNF. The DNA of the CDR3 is TGCGCCAGCACCCCAAGGGCAGGGGGCGTCGGAAACTTT.

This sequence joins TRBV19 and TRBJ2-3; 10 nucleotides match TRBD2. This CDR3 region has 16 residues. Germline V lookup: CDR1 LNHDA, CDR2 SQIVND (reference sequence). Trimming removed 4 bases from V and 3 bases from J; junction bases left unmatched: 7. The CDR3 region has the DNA TGTGCCAGTAGTACAGACAGTAGCGGGAGGACAGATACGCAGTATTTT. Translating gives CASSTDSSGRTDTQYF.

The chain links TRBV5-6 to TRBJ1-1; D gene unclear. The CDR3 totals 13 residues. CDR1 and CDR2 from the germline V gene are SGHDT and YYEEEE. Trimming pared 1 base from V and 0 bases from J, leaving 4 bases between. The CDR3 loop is CASSLLVNTEAFF. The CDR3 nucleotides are TGTGCCAGCAGCTTGTTGGTGAACACTGAAGCTTTCTTT.

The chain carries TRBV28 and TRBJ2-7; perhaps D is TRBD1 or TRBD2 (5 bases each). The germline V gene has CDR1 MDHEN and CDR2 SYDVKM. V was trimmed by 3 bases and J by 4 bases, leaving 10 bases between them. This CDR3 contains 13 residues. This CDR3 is CASSFGGRYEQYF. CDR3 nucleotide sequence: TGTGCCAGCAGTTTTGGGGGTCGGTACGAGCAGTACTTC. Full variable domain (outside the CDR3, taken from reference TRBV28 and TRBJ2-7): DVKVTQSSRYLVKRTGEKVFLECVQDMDHENMFWYRQDPGLGLRLIYFSYDVKMKEKGDIPEGYSVSREKKERFSLILESASTNQTSMYLCASSFGGRYEQYFGPGTRLTVT.

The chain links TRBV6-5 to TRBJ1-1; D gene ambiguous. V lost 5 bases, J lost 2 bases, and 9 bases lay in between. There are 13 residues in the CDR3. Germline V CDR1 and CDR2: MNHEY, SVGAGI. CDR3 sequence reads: CASSEVFNTEAFF. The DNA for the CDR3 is TGTGCCAGCAGTGAAGTCTTCAACACTGAAGCTTTCTTT.

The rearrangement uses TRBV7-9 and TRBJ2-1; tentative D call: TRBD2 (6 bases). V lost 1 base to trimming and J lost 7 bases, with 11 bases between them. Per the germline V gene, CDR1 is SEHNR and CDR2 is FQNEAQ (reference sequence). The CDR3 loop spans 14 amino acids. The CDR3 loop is CASSLEISGNEQFF. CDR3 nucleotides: TGTGCCAGCAGCTTAGAAATTAGCGGAAATGAGCAGTTCTTC.

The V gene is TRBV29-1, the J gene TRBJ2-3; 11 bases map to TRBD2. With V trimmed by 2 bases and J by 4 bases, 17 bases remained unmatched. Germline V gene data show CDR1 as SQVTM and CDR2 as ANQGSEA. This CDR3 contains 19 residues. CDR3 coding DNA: TGCAGCGTTGAATGGTTTAGCGGGAGGGGGATTCCGAACGCAGATACGCAGTATTTT. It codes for CSVEWFSGRGIPNADTQYF.